This TCR beta chain was sequenced for a study of diagnostic markers for celiac disease. TCRdb re-called the reads, yielding one record per CDR3 amino acid sequence without DNA. The sample's table shows some 800 distinct CDR3 sequences. Per the germline V gene, CDR1 is SGHRS and CDR2 is YFSETQ. The CDR3 runs 13 residues. J is TRBJ1-1 and V is TRBV5-1. This TCR derives from a human donor. This table probably holds off-target reads from a library built for another chain. Sequenced sample: either unsorted cells or a sorted T cell fraction (not recorded which). CDR3: CASTAHRGSEAFF.